A selection of T cell receptor beta chains follows, all from one sample in a study of T cell repertoires in cytomegalovirus infection. MiXCR, run by TCRdb on the reads, gives a single entry per CDR3 protein. The sample carries just under 300,000 distinct CDR3 sequences, roughly a tenth recorded once. Sequencing input: PBMCs. The receptors were gathered from a human donor in good health (CMV status not recorded). Some clones in this sample may be carry-over from other donors' samples. CDR3s include the opening cysteine and the closing phenylalanine or tryptophan. D genes are given only for firm matches. Size is omitted from some rows. Given values are once, few, many or a class for expanded clones.

>many|TRBV7-2|TRBJ1-1|-
CASSLESQNTEAFF
TGTGCCAGCAGCTTAGAGTCACAGAACACTGAAGCTTTCTTT
>few|TRBV28|TRBJ2-2|TRBD1
CASILRGLGGELFF
TGTGCCAGCATCTTGAGGGGGCTGGGCGGGGAGCTGTTTTTT
>few|TRBV6-6|TRBJ2-3|-
CASSYSGLEDTQYF
TGTGCCAGCAGTTACTCGGGATTAGAAGATACGCAGTATTTT
>few|TRBV29-1|TRBJ1-4|-
CSVEGGGVPSEKLFF
TGCAGCGTTGAAGGGGGAGGGGTCCCCTCGGAAAAACTGTTTTTT
>-|TRBV5-1|TRBJ1-1|-
CASSLGAGFNSEAFF
TGCGCCAGCAGCTTGGGGGCCGGGTTCAATTCTGAAGCTTTCTTT
>many|TRBV20-1|TRBJ2-1|TRBD2
CSAYASGEYNEQFF
TGCAGTGCTTACGCGAGCGGGGAGTACAATGAGCAGTTCTTC
>many|TRBV10-3|TRBJ1-2|TRBD1
CAIRPSTGEGNGYTF
TGTGCCATCAGGCCGAGCACAGGGGAAGGAAATGGCTACACCTTC
>-|TRBV3-1|TRBJ2-7|TRBD2
CVSSQGGLAGLEQYF
TGTGTCAGCAGCCAAGGCGGACTAGCGGGTCTCGAGCAGTACTTC
>-|TRBV28|TRBJ2-2|-
CASSFGRPNTGELFF
TGTGCCAGCAGTTTCGGTAGACCGAACACCGGGGAGCTGTTTTTT
>many|TRBV20-1|TRBJ2-3|-
CSVRDTSTDTQYF
TGCAGTGTCCGGGACACCAGCACAGATACGCAGTATTTT
>many|TRBV5-1|TRBJ2-5|TRBD2
CASSPGLAGASRETQYF
TGCGCCAGCAGCCCCGGACTAGCGGGGGCCTCGAGAGAGACCCAGTACTTC
>-|TRBV6-6|TRBJ2-1|TRBD1
CASSYPGTGKLDEQFF
TGTGCCAGCAGTTACCCCGGGACAGGAAAACTCGATGAGCAGTTCTTC
>-|TRBV29-1|TRBJ1-2|-
CSVVDRTHYGYTF
TGCAGCGTTGTAGACAGGACCCACTATGGCTACACCTTC
>many|TRBV7-8|TRBJ1-5|-
CASSYSGARGQPQHF
TGTGCCAGCAGCTACTCGGGGGCGCGAGGGCAGCCCCAGCATTTT
>many|TRBV7-9|TRBJ2-6|-
CASSLSGGPAANVLTF
TGTGCCAGCAGCTTATCGGGGGGCCCAGCGGCCAACGTCCTGACTTTC
>many|TRBV19|TRBJ2-3|-
CASSGRGRTDTQYF
TGTGCCAGTAGCGGCAGGGGAAGGACAGATACGCAGTATTTT
>many|TRBV6-6|TRBJ2-7|TRBD1
CASSYTGTGGFYEQYF
TGTGCCAGCAGTTACACCGGGACAGGGGGCTTCTACGAGCAGTACTTC
>-|TRBV4-2|TRBJ1-3|TRBD1
CASSQEEAGGTGNTIYF
TGTGCCAGCAGCCAAGAGGAAGCAGGGGGCACTGGAAACACCATATATTTT
>-|TRBV20-1|TRBJ2-2|-
CSGGRQLNTGELFF
TGCAGTGGGGGTAGACAGCTTAACACCGGGGAGCTGTTTTTT
>many|TRBV6-5|TRBJ1-2|-
CASSYKGGNYGYTF
TGTGCCAGCAGTTACAAGGGGGGGAACTATGGCTACACCTTC
>few|TRBV27|TRBJ1-5|-
CASSLTSFRQPQHF
TGTGCCAGCAGTCTGACCAGTTTCCGTCAGCCCCAGCATTTT
>few|TRBV28|TRBJ2-2|-
CASSLGSRFTGELFF
TGTGCCAGCAGTTTAGGCTCCCGCTTCACCGGGGAGCTGTTTTTT
>-|TRBV20-1|TRBJ2-5|TRBD2
CSAASGGEETQYF
TGCAGTGCTGCGAGCGGGGGGGAAGAGACCCAGTACTTC
>many|TRBV20-1|TRBJ1-4|-
CSARRPGWTEKLFF
TGCAGTGCTCGCCGGCCAGGGTGGACTGAAAAACTGTTTTTT
>-|TRBV19|TRBJ1-3|-
CASRQSGPGNTIYF
TGTGCCAGTAGGCAGTCCGGTCCTGGAAACACCATATATTTT
>many|TRBV12-3/TRBV12-4|TRBJ2-1|-
CASSSTPYNEQFF
TGTGCCAGCAGCTCTACTCCTTACAATGAGCAGTTCTTC
>many|TRBV10-2|TRBJ1-1|-
CASRGALGGAFF
TGCGCCAGCAGAGGGGCTCTTGGAGGGGCTTTCTTT
>many|TRBV5-1|TRBJ2-7|-
CASYTNQGGAGEQYF
TGCGCCAGCTACACAAACCAAGGAGGGGCGGGCGAGCAGTACTTC
>-|TRBV7-3|TRBJ1-2|-
CASSPRSRAYGYTF
TGTGCCAGCAGCCCACGAAGCAGGGCCTATGGCTACACCTTC
>many|TRBV7-2|TRBJ1-2|TRBD1
CASSLGDRNYGYTF
TGTGCCAGCAGCTTAGGGGACAGGAACTATGGCTACACCTTC
>many|TRBV7-2|TRBJ1-2|-
CASSIADAAPYGYTF
TGTGCCAGCAGCATCGCCGACGCAGCCCCTTATGGCTACACCTTC
>many|TRBV7-2|TRBJ2-7|-
CASRSDSFSYEQYF
TGTGCCAGCAGGTCGGACAGCTTCTCCTACGAGCAGTACTTC
>few|TRBV20-1|TRBJ1-1|TRBD1
CSAARTGGETEAFF
TGCAGTGCTGCCCGGACAGGGGGAGAAACTGAAGCTTTCTTT
>-|TRBV28|TRBJ2-3|TRBD2
CASSSSGGITDTQCF
TGTGCCAGCAGTAGCAGCGGGGGGATCACAGATACGCAGTGTTTT
>many|TRBV28|TRBJ1-6|-
CASRGQNNSPLHF
TGTGCCAGCAGGGGTCAGAACAATTCACCCCTCCACTTT
>many|TRBV7-2|TRBJ2-2|-
CASSPTVNTGELFF
TGTGCCAGCAGCCCTACAGTAAACACCGGGGAGCTGTTTTTT
>many|TRBV7-2|TRBJ2-3|TRBD2
CASSFSGGDTQYF
TGTGCCAGCAGCTTTAGCGGGGGGGATACGCAGTATTTT
>-|TRBV24-1|TRBJ2-1|-
CATSDATGRADYNEQFF
TGTGCCACCAGTGATGCGACAGGGAGGGCCGATTACAATGAGCAGTTCTTC
>few|TRBV12-3/TRBV12-4|TRBJ2-2|TRBD1
CASSATGATWAGELFF
TGTGCCAGCAGTGCGACAGGGGCAACGTGGGCCGGGGAGCTGTTTTTT
>many|TRBV12-3/TRBV12-4|TRBJ1-2|TRBD1
CASSPRTGAIGYTF
TGTGCCAGCAGCCCCCGGACAGGGGCTATTGGCTACACCTTC
>many|TRBV20-1|TRBJ1-1|-
CSAGVPGDTEAFF
TGCAGTGCTGGTGTCCCCGGGGACACTGAAGCTTTCTTT
>many|TRBV18|TRBJ1-5|TRBD1
CASSPYLGGDGQPQHF
TGTGCCAGCTCACCATATTTAGGGGGCGACGGACAGCCCCAGCATTTT
>few|TRBV20-1|TRBJ2-1|-
CSAIAGPYNEQFF
TGCAGTGCCATAGCTGGGCCCTACAATGAGCAGTTCTTC
>-|TRBV5-1|TRBJ1-2|-
CASSLVTFGGYTF
TGCGCCAGCAGCTTGGTTACCTTCGGCGGCTACACCTTC
>few|TRBV5-1|TRBJ2-5|-
CASSLRPQGGQETQYF
TGCGCCAGCAGCTTGCGGCCTCAGGGAGGCCAAGAGACCCAGTACTTC
>many|TRBV19|TRBJ1-5|TRBD1
CASTQTGNQPQHF
TGTGCCAGTACCCAGACAGGGAATCAGCCCCAGCATTTT
>-|TRBV13|TRBJ2-1|-
CASSLNPGWSSYNEQFF
TGTGCCAGCAGCTTAAATCCAGGCTGGTCCTCCTACAATGAGCAGTTCTTC
>many|TRBV6-2/TRBV6-3|TRBJ1-3|-
CASSYAGHTIYF
TGTGCCAGCAGCTACGCAGGACACACCATATATTTT
>many|TRBV3-1|TRBJ1-1|TRBD1
CASSQVGTGVNTEAFF
TGTGCCAGCAGCCAAGTGGGGACAGGCGTGAACACTGAAGCTTTCTTT
>many|TRBV28|TRBJ2-2|-
CASGGTDYTGELFF
TGTGCCAGCGGGGGGACGGACTACACCGGGGAGCTGTTTTTT
>many|TRBV7-9|TRBJ1-1|-
CASSVIVTEAFF
TGTGCCAGCAGCGTTATTGTCACTGAAGCTTTCTTT
>many|TRBV6-5|TRBJ1-2|-
CASSYSGRRNYGYTF
TGTGCCAGCAGTTACTCTGGCAGGAGGAACTATGGCTACACCTTC
>few|TRBV11-2|TRBJ1-2|TRBD1
CASSLDWDREGYTF
TGTGCCAGCAGCTTAGATTGGGACAGAGAGGGCTACACCTTC
>-|TRBV20-1|TRBJ1-5|-
CSATRGPSNQPQHF
TGCAGTGCAACCAGGGGTCCGAGCAATCAGCCCCAGCATTTT
>few|TRBV13|TRBJ2-7|-
CASSLGEIYEQYF
TGTGCCAGCAGCTTAGGAGAAATCTACGAGCAGTACTTC
>many|TRBV6-5|TRBJ1-5|TRBD1
CASSYGGGGDQPQHF
TGTGCCAGCAGTTACGGAGGGGGCGGTGATCAGCCCCAGCATTTT
>-|TRBV6-2/TRBV6-3|TRBJ2-1|-
CASSYRPRGAYNEQFF
TGTGCCAGCAGTTACCGGCCCCGCGGCGCCTACAATGAGCAGTTCTTC
>many|TRBV12-3/TRBV12-4|TRBJ1-1|-
CAFSGGVGSEAFF
TGTGCCTTTTCAGGAGGGGTCGGGTCTGAAGCTTTCTTT
>many|TRBV5-1|TRBJ2-5|-
CASSLGTAGAETQYF
TGCGCCAGCAGCTTGGGTACAGCCGGGGCGGAGACCCAGTACTTC
>-|TRBV20-1|TRBJ2-1|TRBD1
CSARGQDRVLNEQFF
TGCAGTGCTAGAGGTCAGGACAGGGTCCTTAATGAGCAGTTCTTC